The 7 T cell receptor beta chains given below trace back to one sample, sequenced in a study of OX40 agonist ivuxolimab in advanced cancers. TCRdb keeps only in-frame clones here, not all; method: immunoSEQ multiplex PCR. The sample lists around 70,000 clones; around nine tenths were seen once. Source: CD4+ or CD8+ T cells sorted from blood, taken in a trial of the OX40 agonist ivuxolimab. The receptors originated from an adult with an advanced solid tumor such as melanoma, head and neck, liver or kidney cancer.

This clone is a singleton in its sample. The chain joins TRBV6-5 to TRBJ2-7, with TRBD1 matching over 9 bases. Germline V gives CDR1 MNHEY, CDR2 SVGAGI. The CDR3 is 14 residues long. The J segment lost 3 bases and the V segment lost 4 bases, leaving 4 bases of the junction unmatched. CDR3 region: CASSWTGEDYEQYF. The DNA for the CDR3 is TGTGCCAGCAGTTGGACAGGGGAGGACTACGAGCAGTACTTC.

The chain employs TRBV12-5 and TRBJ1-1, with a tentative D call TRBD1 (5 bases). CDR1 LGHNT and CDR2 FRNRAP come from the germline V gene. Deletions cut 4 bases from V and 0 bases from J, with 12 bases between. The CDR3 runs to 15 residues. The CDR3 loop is CASGSRGGLNTEAFF. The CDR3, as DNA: TGTGCTAGTGGTTCCCGCGGGGGACTGAACACTGAAGCTTTCTTT.

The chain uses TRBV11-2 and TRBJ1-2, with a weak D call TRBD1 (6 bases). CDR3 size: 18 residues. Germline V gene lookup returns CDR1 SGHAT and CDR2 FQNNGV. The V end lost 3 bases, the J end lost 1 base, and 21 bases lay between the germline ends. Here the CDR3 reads CASSLTPSAGGFNYGYTF. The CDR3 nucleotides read TGTGCCAGCAGCTTGACCCCGAGCGCGGGGGGCTTTAACTATGGCTACACCTTC.

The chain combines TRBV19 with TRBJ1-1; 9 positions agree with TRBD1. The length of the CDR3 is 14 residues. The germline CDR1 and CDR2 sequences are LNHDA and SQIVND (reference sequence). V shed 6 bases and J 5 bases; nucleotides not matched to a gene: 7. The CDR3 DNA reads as TGTGCCAGTAGCCCGGACAGGGGTTGGACTGAAGCTTTCTTT. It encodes CASSPDRGWTEAFF.

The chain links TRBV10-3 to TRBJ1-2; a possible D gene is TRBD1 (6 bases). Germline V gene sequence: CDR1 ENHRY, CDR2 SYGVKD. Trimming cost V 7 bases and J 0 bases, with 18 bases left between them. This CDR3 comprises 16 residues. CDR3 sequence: CAITDPKDRANYGYTF. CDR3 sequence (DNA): TGTGCCATCACTGACCCTAAGGACAGAGCTAACTATGGCTACACCTTC.

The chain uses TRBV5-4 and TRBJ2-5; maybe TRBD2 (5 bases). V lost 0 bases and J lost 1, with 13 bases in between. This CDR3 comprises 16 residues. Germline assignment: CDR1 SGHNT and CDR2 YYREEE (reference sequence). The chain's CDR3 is CASSLAFGVRQETQYF. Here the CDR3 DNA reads TGTGCCAGCAGCTTGGCCTTCGGGGTACGCCAAGAGACCCAGTACTTC.

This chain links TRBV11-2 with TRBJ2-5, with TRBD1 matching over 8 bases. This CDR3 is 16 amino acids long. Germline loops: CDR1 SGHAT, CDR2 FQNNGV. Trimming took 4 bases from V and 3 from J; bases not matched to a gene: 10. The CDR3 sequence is CASSSGGERVEETQYF. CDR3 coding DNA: TGTGCCAGCAGCTCAGGGGGCGAGCGGGTGGAAGAGACCCAGTACTTC.